This is a list of T cell receptor beta chains from one sample in a study of T cells in localized non-small cell lung cancer. Clones were sequenced by immunoSEQ multiplex PCR, and TCRdb holds only the in-frame ones, with some missing. The table lists over 40,000 clones, about 90% of them singletons, with about 2.8% in the top ten. The sequences come from peripheral blood, collected before any cancer treatment. These receptors were taken from a female donor over 55 with stage I squamous cell lung carcinoma. Both conserved end residues are part of each CDR3. A D gene is named only where the DNA matches it firmly. Only some rows state a clone size, as once, few, many or a class for expanded clones.

CDR3 DNA,CDR3 protein,J gene,V gene,D gene,clone size
TGCGCCAGCAGCCCCCCTTGGAGCACGAGCACAGATACGCAGTATTTT,CASSPPWSTSTDTQYF,TRBJ2-3,TRBV5-1,NA,NA
TGCAGCGTTGCACTATTGAACACTGAAGCTTTCTTT,CSVALLNTEAFF,TRBJ1-1,TRBV29-1,NA,few
TGTGCCAGCAGCAGTCTAGCGGGCACAGATACGCAGTATTTT,CASSSLAGTDTQYF,TRBJ2-3,TRBV9,TRBD2,NA
TGTGCCACCAGCAGAGATCGGGGACAAGAACGTGAAAAACTGTTTTTT,CATSRDRGQEREKLFF,TRBJ1-4,TRBV15,NA,once
TGCAGCGTTGAAAGGACAGGAGCCGACACCGGGGAGCTGTTTTTT,CSVERTGADTGELFF,TRBJ2-2,TRBV29-1,TRBD1,NA
TGTGCCAGCAGTCCTCGAGGAGGTCGATACGAGCAGTACTTC,CASSPRGGRYEQYF,TRBJ2-7,TRBV7-9,NA,NA
TGTGCCAGCAGTGAGGGTTACTCTGGAAACACCATATATTTT,CASSEGYSGNTIYF,TRBJ1-3,TRBV6-1,NA,NA
TGTGCCAGCAGCTTAGGGAGTCGCTCTGGGGCCAACGTCCTGACTTTC,CASSLGSRSGANVLTF,TRBJ2-6,TRBV7-8,NA,NA
TGTGCCAGCAGCCTTAGCGGGAGAGGAGGGACCCAGTACTTC,CASSLSGRGGTQYF,TRBJ2-5,TRBV6-5,TRBD2,NA
TGTGCCAGCAGCTTGGACAGCGGCAATCAGCCCCAGCATTTT,CASSLDSGNQPQHF,TRBJ1-5,TRBV7-2,NA,NA
TGCGCCAGCAGCTCGCGGTATGGGTCACAAGAGACCCAGTACTTC,CASSSRYGSQETQYF,TRBJ2-5,TRBV4-1,NA,NA
TGCGCCAGCAGCTTGGCGAGGCAGGGAGGCGAGCAGTACTTC,CASSLARQGGEQYF,TRBJ2-7,TRBV5-1,NA,few
TGTGCCAGCAGCTTGGGCCAGGGGACGAACTACAATGAGCAGTTCTTC,CASSLGQGTNYNEQFF,TRBJ2-1,TRBV5-6,NA,NA
TGTGCCTGGAGTCCTCTAGCGGGAGTTGATTATGAGCAGTTCTTC,CAWSPLAGVDYEQFF,TRBJ2-1,TRBV30,TRBD2,NA
TGTGCCAGCAGCCACTGGACTAGCGGGCATTTGAATACGCAGTATTTT,CASSHWTSGHLNTQYF,TRBJ2-3,TRBV5-8,TRBD2,NA
TGTGCCAGCAGATTTGGACAGGGCAACACCGGGGAGCTGTTTTTT,CASRFGQGNTGELFF,TRBJ2-2,TRBV11-3,TRBD1,few
TGTGCCAGCAGCCTCTTAGCGGGAGGGTCTAAGTACGAGCAGTACTTC,CASSLLAGGSKYEQYF,TRBJ2-7,TRBV5-6,TRBD2,NA
TGCGCCAGCTCCTTGGGAGTTTTTAACACCGGGGAGCTGTTTTTT,CASSLGVFNTGELFF,TRBJ2-2,TRBV10-1,NA,few
TGTGCCAGCAGTTACTCGAATTCAGGGGGCTATGGCTACACCTTC,CASSYSNSGGYGYTF,TRBJ1-2,TRBV6-5,TRBD1,NA
TGTGCCAGCAGCTCCGGGCTAGCGGGAGGGCACATTGGATACGAGCAGTACTTC,CASSSGLAGGHIGYEQYF,TRBJ2-7,TRBV7-8,TRBD2,NA
TGTGCCAGCAGCCAGCGCGGAACAGGGAATGAGCAGTTCTTC,CASSQRGTGNEQFF,TRBJ2-1,TRBV11-2,NA,NA
TGTGCCAGCAGCTACTCTGGGAGCTATGGCTACACCTTC,CASSYSGSYGYTF,TRBJ1-2,TRBV7-2,NA,once
TGTGCCAGCAGCTCAAAACGTCCCTCCTACAATGAGCAGTTCTTC,CASSSKRPSYNEQFF,TRBJ2-1,TRBV7-9,NA,few
TGCGCCAGCAGCCAAGATAGGGCGACTAGCGGGAGAAATGAGCAGTTCTTC,CASSQDRATSGRNEQFF,TRBJ2-1,TRBV4-3,TRBD2,few
TGTGCCAGCAGCGTAGGGATCAAGGGTGATGGTGGCTACACCTTC,CASSVGIKGDGGYTF,TRBJ1-2,TRBV9,NA,NA
TGTGCCAGTAGTATGGAACGGAACACCGGGGAGCTGTTTTTT,CASSMERNTGELFF,TRBJ2-2,TRBV19,NA,once
TGCGCCAGCAGCCCCCCTAGCGGCTCTTCCTACAATGAGCAGTTCTTC,CASSPPSGSSYNEQFF,TRBJ2-1,TRBV5-1,TRBD2,NA
TGTGCCAGCAGCTCCTCAACGCCTTCTGGGCAGTTCTTC,CASSSSTPSGQFF,TRBJ2-1,TRBV7-3,NA,NA
TGTGCCAGCTCACCGACACAGTTCACAGATACGCAGTATTTT,CASSPTQFTDTQYF,TRBJ2-3,TRBV18,NA,NA
TGTGCCAGCAGTCGAGGGGGGTCCCCTAACTATGGCTACACCTTC,CASSRGGSPNYGYTF,TRBJ1-2,TRBV27,NA,NA
TGTGCCAGCAGCCTCCGGGACGGATACGAGCAGTACTTC,CASSLRDGYEQYF,TRBJ2-7,TRBV6-9,NA,NA
TGTGCCAGCAGCTTAAGGCCCGGGAGCTCCCTAGAGACCCAGTACTTC,CASSLRPGSSLETQYF,TRBJ2-5,TRBV7-3,NA,NA
TGTGCCAGCAGTCGCGGGAGGCCCACAGATACGCAGTATTTT,CASSRGRPTDTQYF,TRBJ2-3,TRBV27,TRBD2,once
TGTGCCAGTAGTCCCCAGGTTGGTGGAAACACCATATATTTT,CASSPQVGGNTIYF,TRBJ1-3,TRBV19,NA,once
TGTGCCAGCAGCCTAGGGACAAATCAGCCCCAGCATTTT,CASSLGTNQPQHF,TRBJ1-5,TRBV7-2,NA,NA
TGCGCCAGCATGGTTCGTCCAGGGGAGGGTAACTATGGCTACACCTTC,CASMVRPGEGNYGYTF,TRBJ1-2,TRBV5-1,NA,NA
TGTGCCAGTCGGATGAGGGGCCAAGAGACCCAGTACTTC,CASRMRGQETQYF,TRBJ2-5,TRBV19,NA,NA
TGTGCCAGCAGCCACTATGTGGGCGGGAGCGCAGATACGCAGTATTTT,CASSHYVGGSADTQYF,TRBJ2-3,TRBV5-4,TRBD2,NA
TGTGCCAGCAGCTTACACTACGAGCAGTACTTC,CASSLHYEQYF,TRBJ2-7,TRBV7-2,NA,NA
TGTGCCAGCAGCATAGTTGGGGGTTACGAGCAGTACTTC,CASSIVGGYEQYF,TRBJ2-7,TRBV27,NA,few
TGTGCCTGTTGGGAACCGATTGGACCTTGGTGGCCCCAGCATTTT,CACWEPIGPWWPQHF,TRBJ1-5,TRBV30,NA,NA
TGTGCCAGCAGCTTCCGGGGGTCTAGCACAGATACGCAGTATTTT,CASSFRGSSTDTQYF,TRBJ2-3,TRBV13,NA,NA
TGTGCCAGTAGTAAACAGGTTAAAACCGGGGAGCTGTTTTTT,CASSKQVKTGELFF,TRBJ2-2,TRBV19,NA,NA
TGCAGCGGAAGAGGAACAACTAATGAAAAACTGTTTTTT,CSGRGTTNEKLFF,TRBJ1-4,TRBV29-1,NA,NA
TGTGCTAGTGGAAGCGGCACATCCTACGAGCAGTACTTC,CASGSGTSYEQYF,TRBJ2-7,TRBV12-5,NA,NA